Below, 6 T cell receptor beta chains from the same sample are listed, as sequenced in a study of high-grade serous ovarian cancer treatment subgroups. TCRdb's table, derived via immunoSEQ multiplex PCR, lists solely in-frame clones and lacks some. Of 19,000 or so clones listed, about three quarters were seen once; the top ten hold 5.5% to 6.5%. Tumor tissue was taken before any definitive surgery or chemotherapy was given. The sequenced sample consisted of tumor tissue. The receptor set was obtained from a human donor with high-grade serous ovarian cancer.

This rearrangement joins TRBV6-1 to TRBJ2-2, with D unclear. This CDR3 contains 11 residues. The V end was cut by 4 bases, the J end by 7 bases, with 4 bases between. Germline V lookup: CDR1 MNHNS, CDR2 SASEGT. The chain's CDR3 is CASSAGGELFF. The CDR3 DNA follows: TGTGCCAGCAGTGCGGGCGGGGAGCTGTTTTTT.

This clone was counted a single time. The gene calls are TRBV10-2 and TRBJ1-3; D is possibly TRBD1 (5 bases). CDR1 and CDR2 from the germline V gene are WSHSY and SAAADI. Trimming took 6 bases from V and 8 from J, leaving 11 bases between them. The CDR3 sequence is 12 residues long. The CDR3 DNA is TGCGCCAGCAGAGACAGTTACGACACCATATATTTT. Residues: CASRDSYDTIYF.

The chain couples TRBV20-1 to TRBJ2-3; unclear D gene. V dropped 2 bases and J dropped 6 bases, with 6 bases sitting between them. The CDR3 totals 11 residues. Germline CDR1 is DFQATT and CDR2 is SNEGSKA (reference sequence). The CDR3 region has the DNA TGCAGTGCTAGAACACCGGATACGCAGTATTTT. It codes for CSARTPDTQYF.

This rearrangement joins TRBV25-1 to TRBJ2-5; 10 positions agree with TRBD1. Germline V gives CDR1 MGHDK, CDR2 SYGVNS. The CDR3 has 14 amino acids. Germline trimming cut 8 bases from V and 5 bases from J; bases unmatched to any gene: 8. The CDR3 DNA reads as TGTGCCAGCTCTGACAGGGGGCATCGGGAGACCCAGTACTTC. The encoded protein is CASSDRGHRETQYF.

The J gene is TRBJ2-3, the V gene TRBV5-4; 9 bases match TRBD2. Losses at the gene ends were 4 bases for V and 5 bases for J; bases not matched to a gene: 8. The CDR3 runs 15 residues. Germline values: CDR1 SGHNT, CDR2 YYREEE (reference sequence). The CDR3 DNA is TGTGCCAGCAGCCCCTTAGCGGGAGCGGGAGATACGCAGTATTTT. This translates into CASSPLAGAGDTQYF.

V is TRBV5-1 and J is TRBJ2-2, with a tentative D call TRBD2 (6 bases). V was clipped by 0 bases and J by 7 bases, with 13 bases between them. CDR1 is SGHRS, CDR2 YFSETQ, per germline. The CDR3 sequence is 15 residues long. The CDR3 is CASSLEPGAVGELFF. In DNA, the CDR3 is TGCGCCAGCAGCTTGGAGCCGGGAGCGGTCGGGGAGCTGTTTTTT.